This T cell receptor beta chain was retrieved from a study of regulatory T cells in long-lasting Graves disease. The time point is: newly diagnosed GD, antithyroid drugs for less than 3 months. The TCR library was made from RNA that had been extracted from PBMCs in TRIzol. Criteria from the American Thyroid Association guidelines were applied to diagnose Graves' disease. For TCR beta, libraries came from iRepertoire HTBI primers and Arm-PCR of CDR3 regions. TCRdb re-called the multiplex PCR reads with MiXCR, one entry per CDR3 protein. The table records 300,000 to 450,000 distinct CDR3 sequences, about a sixth of them present only once. Trimming took off 1 base at V and 15 bases at J, with 14 bases between the two ends. The CDR3 has 12 amino acids. Germline CDR1 SNHLY, CDR2 FYNNEI. The table lists this clonotype with many counts.

The chain has TRBV2 and TRBJ2-3, with D possibly being TRBD1 or TRBD2 (6 bases each). Source: peripheral blood mononuclear cells (PBMCs), taken at new diagnosis, from a patient treated with antithyroid drugs. The receptor's source is a female donor with Graves disease. This CDR3 is CASSEGGAFRYF. The CDR3 region has the DNA TGTGCCAGCAGTGAAGGGGGGGCCTTCCGATATTTT. Based on the CDR3 plus reference TRBV2 and TRBJ2-3, the full variable domain is EPEVTQTPSHQVTQMGQEVILRCVPISNHLYFYWYRQILGQKVEFLVSFYNNEISEKSEIFDDQFSVERPDGSNFTLKIRSTKLEDSAMYFCASSEGGAFRYFGPGTRLTVL.